These 25 T cell receptor beta chains share one sample of origin, sequenced in a study of blood T cell repertoires in COVID-19. Assay used: immunoSEQ multiplex PCR; TCRdb lists only in-frame clones, some missing. Here the sample spans roughly 700,000 clones, more than 80% being singletons. Sample: peripheral blood. The origin of the receptors is a young woman with acute or convalescent COVID-19.

This sequence joins TRBV30 and TRBJ1-5; 9 bases map to TRBD1. CDR3 length: 15 residues. Germline values: CDR1 GTSNPN, CDR2 SVGIG (reference sequence). With 2 bases clipped from V and 5 bases from J, the junction kept 7 bases outside the gene matches. The CDR3 is CAWSFTGTGYQPQHF. CDR3 bases: TGTGCCTGGAGTTTTACCGGGACAGGGTATCAGCCCCAGCATTTT.

This rearrangement joins TRBV7-9 to TRBJ1-3; tentative D call: TRBD1 (6 bases). The CDR3 is made up of 16 amino acids. From germline, CDR1 is SEHNR and CDR2 FQNEAQ (reference sequence). Trimming removed 5 bases from V and 2 bases from J, with 16 bases in between. The CDR3 reads CASSLPRGIPGNTIYF. CDR3 DNA: TGTGCCAGCAGCCTCCCCAGGGGAATTCCTGGAAACACCATATATTTT.

This clone was recorded once. The chain has TRBV7-6 and TRBJ2-7, with 8 bases that match TRBD2. Germline trimming cut 1 base from V and 2 bases from J; bases unmatched to any gene: 4. The CDR3 runs 15 residues. Germline V gene data show CDR1 as SGHVS and CDR2 as FNYEAQ. In nucleotides, the CDR3 is TGTGCCAGCAGCTTAGGGGCGGGGGGCGCCTACGAGCAGTACTTC. Its protein product is CASSLGAGGAYEQYF.

The V and J genes are TRBV24-1 and TRBJ2-1; 7 bases are a match to TRBD2. V was clipped by 5 bases and J by 7 bases; unmatched bases: 10. The CDR3 extends over 15 amino acids. Germline-derived CDR1 and CDR2 are KGHDR and SFDVKD. For the CDR3, the DNA is TGTGCCACCAGTGGGAAACGGGGGGAATGGAATGAGCAGTTCTTC. It yields the protein CATSGKRGEWNEQFF.

This chain uses TRBV30 with TRBJ1-3, with D hard to call. This CDR3 region has 14 residues. Germline loops: CDR1 GTSNPN, CDR2 SVGIG (reference sequence). V lost 4 bases, J lost 3 bases, and 13 bases lay in between. CDR3 DNA sequence: TGTGCCTGGAACCCTATTCGCGGTGGAAACACCATATATTTT. This translates into CAWNPIRGGNTIYF.

V is TRBV2 and J is TRBJ2-7; 10 bases are a match to TRBD2. Germline CDR1 reads SNHLY; CDR2 reads FYNNEI. Trimming at V came to 4 bases and at J to 4 bases, leaving 4 bases not matched to a gene. The CDR3 has 14 residues. CDR3 nucleotides: TGTGCCAGCAGTGGGGGTAGCGGGAGGTACGAGCAGTACTTC. It specifies CASSGGSGRYEQYF.

This clone was found once. V and J are TRBV6-5 and TRBJ2-7; D unclear. V shed 7 bases and J shed 1 base, with 11 bases lying between them. The CDR3 spans 13 residues. CDR1 and CDR2 from the germline V gene are MNHEY and SVGAGI. The CDR3 region has the DNA TGTGCCAGCATAGAGCGCAATTCCTACGAGCAGTACTTC. This translates into CASIERNSYEQYF.

This chain joins TRBV9 and TRBJ2-2; D may be TRBD1 (6 bases). This CDR3 is built from 16 residues. Trimming removed 1 base from V and 0 bases from J, with 10 bases in between. Germline V gene data show CDR1 as SGDLS and CDR2 as YYNGEE. CDR3 region: CASSVQGLANTGELFF. In nucleotides, the CDR3 is TGTGCCAGCAGCGTACAGGGGCTGGCGAACACCGGGGAGCTGTTTTTT. Based on the CDR3 plus reference TRBV9 and TRBJ2-2, the full variable domain is DSGVTQTPKHLITATGQRVTLRCSPRSGDLSVYWYQQSLDQGLQFLIQYYNGEERAKGNILERFSAQQFPDLHSELNLSSLELGDSALYFCASSVQGLANTGELFFGEGSRLTVL.

This chain joins TRBV6-2 or TRBV6-3 and TRBJ1-2; D remains unclear. The ends were cut back, 2 bases at V and 7 bases at J, with 11 bases in the middle. The CDR3 sequence is 13 residues long. Germline loops: CDR1 MNHEY, CDR2 SVGEGT. For the CDR3, the DNA is TGTGCCAGCAGTTACCCCACGGGTAGTGGCTACACCTTC. Translated: CASSYPTGSGYTF.

This clone was seen a single time. The chain recombines TRBV9 with TRBJ1-2, with 7 bases fitting TRBD1. The germline V gene encodes CDR1 SGDLS and CDR2 YYNGEE. This CDR3 spans 16 amino acids. The V gene end was trimmed by 3 bases and the J gene end by 7 bases; junction bases not matched to a gene: 15. The DNA of the CDR3 is TGTGCCAGCAGCGCGAAGCAGCAGGGGGAAGTTAGTGGCTACACCTTC. Protein sequence: CASSAKQQGEVSGYTF.

The chain uses TRBV4-1 and TRBJ2-7; 8 bases are shared with TRBD1. The length of the CDR3 is 18 residues. The J segment lost 3 bases and the V segment lost 1 base, leaving 14 bases of the junction unmatched. Germline CDR1 reads MGHRA; CDR2 reads YSYEKL. DNA of the CDR3: TGCGCCAGCAGCCAAGTAGAGTTCGGAAACAGGGGGGACTACGAGCAGTACTTC. Amino acid sequence: CASSQVEFGNRGDYEQYF.

Remarks on this clone: Other DNA sequences in the sample encode the same CDR3. This chain connects TRBV29-1 to TRBJ1-1; tentative D call: TRBD1 (5 bases). Germline V lookup: CDR1 SQVTM, CDR2 ANQGSEA. The CDR3 consists of 13 residues. Trimming cost V 2 bases and J 0 bases, with 7 bases left between them. The CDR3 here is CSVEKGVNTEAFF. The DNA of the CDR3 is TGCAGCGTTGAAAAAGGGGTGAACACTGAAGCTTTCTTT.

The rearrangement uses TRBV7-9 and TRBJ1-2; the D gene is possibly TRBD1 (6 bases). Trimming left V 1 base short and J 8 bases short, with 20 bases between. The CDR3 contains 16 residues. CDR1 is SEHNR and CDR2 is FQNEAQ in the germline V gene (reference sequence). The CDR3 DNA follows: TGTGCCAGCAGCTTAGGCCCCGTGGTCGCAGGGGAAGGCTACACCTTC. This encodes CASSLGPVVAGEGYTF.

The chain links TRBV19 to TRBJ1-6; D gene uncertain. The CDR3 length is 15 residues. Germline V gene data show CDR1 as LNHDA and CDR2 as SQIVND (reference sequence). Trimming left V 4 bases short and J 8 bases short, with 15 bases between. CDR3 DNA sequence: TGTGCCAGTAGTAGTGCGATAGGGAGGGATTCACCCCTCCACTTT. It encodes CASSSAIGRDSPLHF.

CDR3 DNA sequence: TGTGCCAGCAGTTCCACCCCGGACAGGAGTCGGGCTAACTATGGCTACACCTTC. Protein product: CASSSTPDRSRANYGYTF. The rearrangement joins TRBV3-1 (or the pseudogene TRBV3-2) to TRBJ1-2; TRBD1 matches at 7 bases. Germline V gene data show CDR1 as LGHDT and CDR2 as YNNKEL (reference sequence). V lost 6 bases to trimming and J lost 0 bases; unmatched junction nucleotides: 16. This CDR3 has 18 residues.

V and J are TRBV7-9 and TRBJ1-1; 8 bases line up with TRBD1. There are 11 residues in the CDR3. Trimming cost V 4 bases and J 8 bases; bases outside gene matches: 0. The germline V gene has CDR1 SEHNR and CDR2 FQNEAQ (reference sequence). The CDR3 DNA reads TGTGCCAGCAGCTGGGACAGGGAAGCTTTCTTT. Its translation is CASSWDREAFF.

The J gene is TRBJ2-3, the V gene TRBV7-2; maybe TRBD2 (6 bases). From germline, CDR1 is SGHTA and CDR2 FQGNSA. Trimming removed 3 bases from V and 6 bases from J, with 13 bases in between. The CDR3 has 14 residues. CDR3 protein: CASSLGIGRDTQYF. CDR3 coding DNA: TGTGCCAGCAGCTTGGGGATAGGGAGGGATACGCAGTATTTT.

The rearrangement uses TRBV6-5 and TRBJ2-7; D unclear. From germline, CDR1 is MNHEY and CDR2 SVGAGI. This CDR3 spans 15 amino acids. V lost 0 bases and J lost 0, with 9 bases in between. The CDR3 region has the DNA TGTGCCAGCAGTTACTCGGCAGCGAGCTCCTACGAGCAGTACTTC. This gives the protein CASSYSAASSYEQYF.

The chain combines TRBV6-2 or TRBV6-3 with TRBJ2-3; 7 positions agree with TRBD2. CDR3 length: 18 residues. Germline V lookup: CDR1 MNHEY, CDR2 SVGEGT. The junction had 13 bases not matched to a gene; V was cut back by 2 bases and J by 2 bases. Written as DNA, the CDR3 is TGTGCCAGCAGTTACGGGCGGCCGTCGGGGGGTCCCACAGATACGCAGTATTTT. This codes for CASSYGRPSGGPTDTQYF.

J is TRBJ2-3 and V is TRBV29-1; 7 nucleotides align to TRBD1. J was trimmed by 2 bases and V by 4 bases; bases with no gene match: 9. This CDR3 comprises 15 residues. The germline gives CDR1 SQVTM, CDR2 ANQGSEA. CDR3: CSVGPLTGTTDTQYF. In DNA, the CDR3 is TGCAGCGTTGGACCTTTGACAGGGACCACAGATACGCAGTATTTT.

This chain connects TRBV10-3 to TRBJ1-1, with D possibly being TRBD1 (5 bases). V dropped 4 bases and J dropped 1 base, with 25 bases sitting between them. Germline V CDR1 and CDR2: ENHRY, SYGVKD. This CDR3 has 19 amino acids. CDR3 sequence: CAISGDFELSISENTEAFF. CDR3 DNA sequence: TGTGCCATCAGTGGGGACTTTGAACTCTCAATATCAGAGAACACTGAAGCTTTCTTT.

The chain has TRBV19 and TRBJ2-2; D might be TRBD1 (6 bases). CDR3 length: 15 amino acids. Germline CDR1 and CDR2: LNHDA and SQIVND (reference sequence). With 5 bases removed from V and 2 bases from J, the gap between germline ends came to 12 bases. CDR3 in amino acids: CASSEDRLNTGELFF. The CDR3 coding sequence is TGTGCCAGTAGTGAAGACAGGTTAAACACCGGGGAGCTGTTTTTT.

The V call is TRBV6-5, the J call TRBJ2-7; 12 bases match TRBD2. Germline loops: CDR1 MNHEY, CDR2 SVGAGI. Trimming cost V 4 bases and J 4 bases; bases outside gene matches: 2. There are 14 residues in the CDR3. DNA for the CDR3: TGTGCCAGCAGTTGGACTAGCGGGGCATACGAGCAGTACTTC. Its protein is CASSWTSGAYEQYF.

This clone was seen just once. The chain has TRBV6-5 and TRBJ1-5, with 10 bases identical to TRBD1. Losses at the gene ends were 7 bases for V and 3 bases for J; bases not matched to a gene: 6. This CDR3 is 15 amino acids long. Germline V gene data show CDR1 as MNHEY and CDR2 as SVGAGI. The CDR3 loop reads CASTGQGPYNQPQHF. CDR3 in DNA: TGTGCCAGCACGGGACAGGGGCCGTACAATCAGCCCCAGCATTTT.

The genes are TRBV5-1 and TRBJ1-2, with 7 nucleotides matching TRBD1. The germline CDR1 and CDR2 sequences are SGHRS and YFSETQ. The CDR3 is made up of 13 amino acids. The V and J ends lost 7 bases and 4 bases, in that order; junction bases with no gene match: 7. CDR3 nucleotide sequence: TGCGCCAGCCGGACCGGGACAGTCTATGGCTACACCTTC. Encoded protein: CASRTGTVYGYTF.